The rows below give T cell receptor beta chains drawn from one sample of a study of Ad26.COV2.S vaccination and SARS-CoV-2 variants. TCRdb's copy holds only in-frame clones and misses some; the assay was immunoSEQ multiplex PCR. The table records a few hundred thousand clones, around 89% of them present only once. This specimen consisted of peripheral blood, obtained in a trial of Ad26.COV2.S vaccine versus placebo. Receptor source: a person between 18 and 60 years old who received the Ad26.COV2.S COVID-19 vaccine or a placebo. Each CDR3 is given with its conserved first and last residue. A D gene is named only where the DNA matches it firmly. Clone size appears in some rows only: once, few, many, or a class for an expanded clone.

clone size	J gene	D gene	V gene	CDR3 length	CDR3 DNA	CDR3 protein
NA	TRBJ1-2	NA	TRBV28	15	TGTGCCAGCAGTTTTTATGAACTCCAGGGGTATGGCTACACCTTC	CASSFYELQGYGYTF
once	TRBJ1-2	NA	TRBV4-3	14	TGCGCCAGCAGCCAAGGAGGGATTGGGTATGGCTACACCTTC	CASSQGGIGYGYTF
NA	TRBJ2-7	TRBD1	TRBV28	16	TGTGCCAGCAAGCAAGATCCGGGACAGGGGGCGAGGGAGCAGTACTTC	CASKQDPGQGAREQYF
NA	TRBJ1-2	NA	TRBV7-9	13	TGTGCCAGCAGCCTCCTGGACCCACGTGGGTACACCTTC	CASSLLDPRGYTF
NA	TRBJ1-3	TRBD1	TRBV7-6	16	TGTGCCAGCAGCCGTGGACAGGGAAAGATTGGAAACACCATATATTTT	CASSRGQGKIGNTIYF
NA	TRBJ1-2	NA	TRBV10-3	14	TGTGCCATCAGTGTTGGTCAAACTAACTATGGCTACACCTTC	CAISVGQTNYGYTF
NA	TRBJ2-3	NA	TRBV4-3	14	TGCGCCAGCAGCCAAGGGTTAGGGGCAGATACGCAGTATTTT	CASSQGLGADTQYF
NA	TRBJ2-7	NA	TRBV4-2	14	TGTGCCAGCAGCCAAGGTCTGGCTAGCTACGAGCAGTACTTC	CASSQGLASYEQYF
NA	TRBJ1-6	NA	TRBV9	14	TGTGCCAGCAGCGAAACGGGCAATGGATCACCCCTCCACTTT	CASSETGNGSPLHF
NA	TRBJ1-2	NA	TRBV9	16	TGTGCCAGCAGCGCACCACAGGAATCCGGTCGGCATGGCTACACCTTC	CASSAPQESGRHGYTF
NA	TRBJ1-1	NA	TRBV27	15	TGTGCCAGCAGTTTAAAGTTAATGGGGGACACTGAAGCTTTCTTT	CASSLKLMGDTEAFF
NA	TRBJ2-3	TRBD1	TRBV7-2	14	TGTGCCAGCAGCTTAGTACAGGGGGTGGATACGCAGTATTTT	CASSLVQGVDTQYF
NA	TRBJ2-1	NA	TRBV7-2	15	TGTGCCAGCAGCTGGCGAGCCGGGACCCACAATGAGCAGTTCTTC	CASSWRAGTHNEQFF
few	TRBJ2-7	NA	TRBV14	18	TGTGCCGGAAGAGCCGGCCCAATGGCAGACCCGGACTCCTACGAGCAGTACTTC	CAGRAGPMADPDSYEQYF
NA	TRBJ1-2	TRBD1	TRBV19	17	TGTGCCAGTAGTCGGTGGGGGCGGACAGGGTTTTTTGGTGGCTACACCTTC	CASSRWGRTGFFGGYTF
NA	TRBJ2-5	NA	TRBV4-1	15	TGCGCCAGCAGCCAAGGTTTCGACAGGCAAGAGACCCAGTACTTC	CASSQGFDRQETQYF
NA	TRBJ2-3	TRBD1	TRBV29-1	13	TGCAGCGTTAGGACAGGGAGTACAGATACGCAGTATTTT	CSVRTGSTDTQYF
NA	TRBJ2-5	TRBD2	TRBV7-2	15	TGTGCCAGCAATCCTAGCGGGGGGGCTCAAGAGACCCAGTACTTC	CASNPSGGAQETQYF